The clone carrying this T cell receptor (beta chain) was detected only once. V dropped 7 bases and J dropped 0; count of bases not matched to a gene: 6. CDR1 and CDR2 from the germline V gene are SGHAT and FQNNGV. The CDR3 has 14 residues. This specimen belongs to a study of blood T cell repertoires in COVID-19. Study details: PBMCs, B-cell-depleted T cells, or T cells provided the cDNA or gDNA that made up the material.

Repertoires were generated with immunoSEQ multiplex PCR, while TCRdb's copy carries only in-frame clones and drops some. The sample carries some 290,000 clones, approximately 81% recorded once. Sample: peripheral blood. This clonotype was obtained from an older woman with active or convalescent COVID-19. The V and J genes are TRBV11-2 and TRBJ2-7; TRBD1 matches 7 bases. Here the CDR3 DNA reads TGTGCCAGCAACCCTGGACAGGTCTCCTACGAGCAGTACTTC. This codes for CASNPGQVSYEQYF. Full variable domain (rest looked up from reference TRBV11-2 and TRBJ2-7): EAGVAQSPRYKIIEKRQSVAFWCNPISGHATLYWYQQILGQGPKLLIQFQNNGVVDDSQLPKDRFSAERLKGVDSTLKIQPAKLEDSAVYLCASNPGQVSYEQYFGPGTRLTVT.